The clone carrying this T cell receptor (beta chain) was counted a few times. V lost 1 base to trimming and J lost 3 bases; unmatched junction nucleotides: 5. CDR3 length: 15 residues. The germline V gene encodes CDR1 MNHEY and CDR2 SVGAGI. This record belongs to a study of patients and donors after allogeneic stem cell transplantation. TCRdb independently ran MiXCR on the RT-PCR reads; one entry per CDR3 protein. The data hold about a million distinct CDR3 sequences, with under 20% observed a single time. The V gene is TRBV6-5, the J gene TRBJ2-5; 7 bases agree with TRBD1. The clonotype comes from a human donor who was either an allogeneic HSCT recipient or a stem cell or donor lymphocyte infusion donor (not recorded which). It is not recorded whose cells these are; they may come from a transplant donor. The sequenced sample consisted of blood, either unsorted or a sorted T cell fraction (not recorded which). The CDR3 DNA follows: TGTGCCAGCAGTTACTTCCGGACAGGCGAAGAGACCCAGTACTTC. This codes for CASSYFRTGEETQYF.